The 32 T cell receptor beta chains reported below all come from one sample, sequenced in a study of T-cell memory formation after mild COVID-19. TCRdb re-called the 5' RACE reads through MiXCR, storing one row per CDR3 protein. The data show under 300,000 distinct CDR3 sequences, about a sixth seen once. What was sequenced was PBMCs or a T cell subset sorted from them (not recorded which). Receptors originate from a man between 18 and 35 years old who had mild COVID-19 (a few samples of this study predate the infection). Cell type and time point are not known.

The chain employs TRBV4-2 and TRBJ2-2; the D gene is possibly TRBD1 (6 bases). From germline, CDR1 is LGHNA and CDR2 YNFKEQ. Trimming took 5 bases from V and 2 from J, leaving 15 bases between them. The CDR3 length is 16 residues. The CDR3 sequence is CASSSRTDINTGELFF. The CDR3 nucleotides read TGTGCCAGCAGCTCCCGGACAGACATTAACACCGGGGAGCTGTTTTTT.

This chain links TRBV20-1 with TRBJ2-5; 7 bases map to TRBD1. V shed 5 bases, J shed 0 bases, and the junction held 6 bases outside the gene matches. The germline gives CDR1 DFQATT, CDR2 SNEGSKA (reference sequence). The CDR3 loop spans 14 amino acids. CDR3 region: CSALTGLYQETQYF. In nucleotides, the CDR3 is TGCAGTGCTTTGACAGGGCTGTACCAAGAGACCCAGTACTTC.

The V gene is TRBV2, the J gene TRBJ1-1, with D perhaps TRBD1 (6 bases). V lost 7 bases and J 4 bases, leaving 13 bases between the germline ends. Germline CDR1 and CDR2: SNHLY and FYNNEI. The CDR3 totals 13 residues. In DNA, the CDR3 is TGTGCCAGCACGGGGGGCGCGGGCACTGAAGCTTTCTTT. Protein product: CASTGGAGTEAFF.

V and J are TRBV13 and TRBJ2-3; D could derive from TRBD1 or TRBD2 (5 bases each). This CDR3 region has 15 residues. Deletions cut 8 bases from V and 2 bases from J, with 17 bases between. CDR1 and CDR2 from the germline V gene are PRHDT and FYEKMQ (reference sequence). As DNA, the CDR3 is TGTGCCAGCCGGACCGGGGCTAGAGCCACAGATACGCAGTATTTT. It translates to CASRTGARATDTQYF.

Ten or more counts support this clonotype. The chain employs TRBV7-2 and TRBJ2-3; unclear D gene. This CDR3 contains 11 residues. Per the germline V gene, CDR1 is SGHTA and CDR2 is FQGNSA. The V gene lost 6 bases and the J gene lost 6 bases, with 7 bases spanning the gap. CDR3 region: CASRIGDTQYF. DNA for the CDR3: TGTGCCAGCAGAATCGGGGATACGCAGTATTTT.

This chain joins TRBV4-1 and TRBJ2-7; D may match TRBD1 or TRBD2 (6 bases each). V was cut by 3 bases and J by 6 bases, with 15 bases left in between. This CDR3 contains 14 residues. Germline assignment: CDR1 MGHRA and CDR2 YSYEKL. CDR3: CASSQLRGQFEQYF. In nucleotides, the CDR3 is TGCGCCAGCAGCCAGCTACGGGGGCAGTTCGAGCAGTACTTC.

This clonotype was observed many times. The chain has TRBV7-9 and TRBJ2-5; D tentatively reads TRBD1 or TRBD2 (5 bases each). Germline V gene data show CDR1 as SEHNR and CDR2 as FQNEAQ (reference sequence). Trimming removed 5 bases from V and 4 bases from J, with 23 bases in between. This CDR3 contains 17 residues. CDR3 nucleotides: TGTGCCAGCAGCCGCCAGGCCTGGGGTCGGGGCTTAGAGACCCAGTACTTC. This translates into CASSRQAWGRGLETQYF.

This clonotype was seen only a few times. CDR3 sequence (DNA): TGCGCCAGCACCGCCCCGGGACAGGGGTCCTACAATGAGCAGTTCTTC. Translating gives CASTAPGQGSYNEQFF. The gene calls are TRBV5-1 and TRBJ2-1; 10 bases are shared with TRBD1. Germline CDR1 SGHRS, CDR2 YFSETQ. The CDR3 is 16 residues long. Trimming removed 6 bases from V and 1 base from J; junction bases left unmatched: 7.

V and J are TRBV20-1 and TRBJ2-1; tentatively, D is TRBD2 (7 bases). CDR1 and CDR2 from the germline V gene are DFQATT and SNEGSKA (reference sequence). The CDR3 is made up of 15 amino acids. V was cut by 3 bases and J by 4 bases, with 16 bases left in between. CDR3 residues: CSASNNGGQYNEQFF. CDR3 coding DNA: TGCAGTGCTAGTAATAACGGGGGGCAGTACAATGAGCAGTTCTTC.

This clonotype was seen at least ten times. The rearrangement joins TRBV7-3 to TRBJ2-5, with D unclear. V was cut by 2 bases and J by 1 base, with 5 bases left in between. The CDR3 has 13 amino acids. Germline V gene sequence: CDR1 SGHTA, CDR2 FQGTGA. The CDR3 DNA is TGTGCCAGCAGCTTATCGCGCCAAGAGACCCAGTACTTC. This codes for CASSLSRQETQYF.

In its sample, this clonotype was seen a few times. V gene TRBV11-3 combines with J gene TRBJ2-2; 8 bases align to TRBD1. Germline assignment: CDR1 SGHNT and CDR2 YENEEA. Losses at the gene ends were 8 bases for V and 6 bases for J; bases not matched to a gene: 8. The CDR3 consists of 14 residues. The CDR3 reads CASRAGGSSGELFF. The CDR3, as DNA: TGTGCCAGCCGCGCAGGGGGCTCCTCCGGGGAGCTGTTTTTT.

This clonotype has just a few counts. J is TRBJ2-7 and V is TRBV6-2 or TRBV6-3; no definite D call. Trimming took 0 bases from V and 0 from J, leaving 21 bases between them. Germline assignment: CDR1 MNHEY and CDR2 SVGEGT. The CDR3 length is 19 residues. This CDR3 is CASSYSRPGLRNNSYEQYV. CDR3 nucleotide sequence: TGTGCCAGCAGTTACTCCCGCCCGGGCCTTAGAAACAACTCCTACGAGCAGTACGTC.

This clonotype was found a few times. This chain connects TRBV7-2 to TRBJ2-3; D gene ambiguous. Germline values: CDR1 SGHTA, CDR2 FQGNSA. V dropped 1 base and J dropped 4 bases, with 12 bases sitting between them. The CDR3 has 15 amino acids. CDR3 protein: CASSLDGFGPDTQYF. The CDR3 DNA reads as TGTGCCAGCAGCTTAGACGGATTCGGCCCAGATACGCAGTATTTT.

The CDR3 sequence: CASSLRTGGPSDTQYF. CDR3 DNA: TGTGCCAGCAGTTTAAGGACAGGGGGCCCCTCAGATACGCAGTATTTT. The chain is built from TRBV28 and TRBJ2-3, with 11 bases aligning to TRBD1. Germline V gene data show CDR1 as MDHEN and CDR2 as SYDVKM. V dropped 2 bases and J dropped 4; count of bases not matched to a gene: 5. The CDR3 consists of 16 residues. Looking up the rest from reference TRBV28 and TRBJ2-3 gives the full variable domain: DVKVTQSSRYLVKRTGEKVFLECVQDMDHENMFWYRQDPGLGLRLIYFSYDVKMKEKGDIPEGYSVSREKKERFSLILESASTNQTSMYLCASSLRTGGPSDTQYFGPGTRLTVL.

The sample holds a few counts of this clonotype. V and J are TRBV3-1 and TRBJ2-5; D uncertain. Trimming shortened V by 2 bases and J by 5 bases, and 9 bases separated the two germline ends. The CDR3 has 13 residues. Germline V gene sequence: CDR1 LGHDT, CDR2 YNNKEL (reference sequence). The chain's CDR3 is CASSQKSTETQYF. CDR3 in DNA: TGTGCCAGCAGCCAAAAGTCGACCGAGACCCAGTACTTC.

The chain has TRBV4-1 and TRBJ1-2; 7 nucleotides align to TRBD1. Trimming at V came to 4 bases and at J to 5 bases, leaving 13 bases not matched to a gene. Germline V lookup: CDR1 MGHRA, CDR2 YSYEKL. This CDR3 has 16 amino acids. The CDR3 protein is CASSLVTGATSYGYTF. The CDR3 bases are TGCGCCAGCAGCCTCGTAACAGGGGCCACGTCATATGGCTACACCTTC.

This clonotype was seen more than once but under ten times. The rearrangement joins TRBV9 to TRBJ1-2, with D perhaps matching TRBD1 (6 bases). The germline V gene has CDR1 SGDLS and CDR2 YYNGEE. The V end was cut by 4 bases, the J end by 8 bases, with 24 bases between. This CDR3 is built from 16 residues. The DNA for the CDR3 is TGTGCCAGCAGCTTCCCACAGGGTACCGGTTTTCGGGGCTACACCTTC. Translation gives CASSFPQGTGFRGYTF.

This clonotype was observed a handful of times. This chain uses TRBV5-4 with TRBJ2-3; maybe TRBD2 (6 bases). The germline V and J ends were trimmed by 2 bases and 3 bases, with 13 bases remaining between them. CDR3 length: 15 amino acids. Germline V gene sequence: CDR1 SGHNT, CDR2 YYREEE (reference sequence). The CDR3 loop is CASSFLAEGTDTQYF. Written as DNA, the CDR3 is TGTGCCAGCAGCTTCTTAGCGGAGGGAACAGATACGCAGTATTTT.

This clonotype was counted ten times or more. The chain is built from TRBV5-1 and TRBJ2-1, with D perhaps TRBD1 or TRBD2 (6 bases each). V was trimmed by 4 bases and J by 2 bases, leaving 13 bases between them. Germline lookup yields CDR1 SGHRS and CDR2 YFSETQ. The CDR3 runs to 15 residues. The CDR3 spells CASSLRGATYNEQFF. The DNA of the CDR3 is TGCGCCAGCAGCCTTAGGGGGGCCACCTACAATGAGCAGTTCTTC.

V usage is TRBV20-1 and J usage is TRBJ2-1; D possibly corresponds to TRBD2 (6 bases). Germline loops: CDR1 DFQATT, CDR2 SNEGSKA (reference sequence). The CDR3 loop spans 13 amino acids. V was cut by 8 bases and J by 8 bases, with 19 bases left in between. The CDR3 region has the DNA TGCAGTCCAAAGCTGGGGACTTACCATGAGCAGTTCTTC. Protein sequence: CSPKLGTYHEQFF.

This chain uses TRBV7-9 with TRBJ2-1, with TRBD1 matching 7 bases. V shed 7 bases and J 8 bases; nucleotides not matched to a gene: 5. The germline CDR1 and CDR2 sequences are SEHNR and FQNEAQ (reference sequence). The CDR3 extends over 12 amino acids. This CDR3 is CASTTGVYEQFF. The CDR3 coding sequence is TGTGCCAGCACTACAGGGGTGTATGAGCAGTTCTTC.

This chain uses TRBV28 with TRBJ2-1, with TRBD1 matching 9 bases. J was trimmed by 6 bases and V by 7 bases; bases with no gene match: 13. There are 16 residues in the CDR3. CDR1 and CDR2 (germline): MDHEN, SYDVKM. CDR3 nucleotide sequence: TGTGCCAGCACCCTACTACCGGGACAGGGCCCCAATGAGCAGTTCTTC. It yields the protein CASTLLPGQGPNEQFF.

This sequence joins TRBV7-2 and TRBJ1-2, with 8 bases identical to TRBD1. The CDR3 covers 14 residues. The germline gives CDR1 SGHTA, CDR2 FQGNSA. With 5 bases clipped from V and 4 bases from J, the junction kept 6 bases outside the gene matches. This chain's CDR3 is CASSPAGQAYGYTF. CDR3 DNA sequence: TGTGCCAGCAGCCCGGCGGGACAGGCCTATGGCTACACCTTC.

The table lists this clonotype with many counts. The CDR3 nucleotides are TGTGCCAGCAGCCGATCGCGCTCTGGGGCCAACGTCCTGACTTTC. This gives the protein CASSRSRSGANVLTF. V is TRBV7-3 and J is TRBJ2-6; D is unclear. Trimming took off 5 bases at V and 0 bases at J, with 8 bases between the two ends. CDR1 SGHTA and CDR2 FQGTGA come from the germline V gene. The CDR3 length is 15 residues.

A word on this clonotype: As the CDR3 is not closed by the conserved phenylalanine or tryptophan, this likely results from a read error. The DNA is left out, because the CDR3 cannot be placed on it with certainty; the CDR3 is given as TCRdb lists it. The gene calls are TRBV5-5 and TRBJ2-7; TRBD1 is the table's D call, not checked against the DNA. The CDR3 spans 13 amino acids, including both terminal residues. CDR1 and CDR2 from the germline V gene are SGHKS and YYEKEE (reference sequence). This CDR3 is CASSLQPGTGGII.

The chain employs TRBV20-1 and TRBJ2-4; D is perhaps TRBD2 (6 bases). This CDR3 comprises 14 residues. Trimming left V 5 bases short and J 7 bases short, with 18 bases between. Germline V gene lookup returns CDR1 DFQATT and CDR2 SNEGSKA (reference sequence). In DNA form, the CDR3 reads TGCAGTGCTTCGAGGTCGGACTACAGGAACATTCAGTACTTC. Residues: CSASRSDYRNIQYF.

This clonotype occurred many times. This chain uses TRBV5-1 with TRBJ2-3; no clear D gene. The germline V gene encodes CDR1 SGHRS and CDR2 YFSETQ. CDR3 length: 14 amino acids. Trimming shortened V by 4 bases and J by 0 bases, and 9 bases separated the two germline ends. CDR3 region: CASSHDGSTDTQYF. DNA of the CDR3: TGCGCCAGCAGCCACGACGGTAGCACAGATACGCAGTATTTT.

This clonotype was recorded a few times. This sequence joins TRBV12-5 and TRBJ2-7, with D possibly TRBD1 on 6 matching bases. The germline gives CDR1 LGHNT, CDR2 FRNRAP. The CDR3 is 17 amino acids. Trimming stripped 1 base from V and 1 base from J, with 17 bases between. CDR3 in amino acids: CASGLALTGSTSYEQYF. CDR3 DNA: TGTGCTAGTGGTTTGGCCCTAACAGGGTCAACGTCCTACGAGCAGTACTTC.

The sample holds many counts of this clonotype. V is TRBV7-2 and J is TRBJ2-3, with 10 positions matching TRBD2. The CDR3 loop spans 16 amino acids. Per germline, CDR1 SGHTA and CDR2 FQGNSA. V was clipped by 4 bases and J by 1 base; unmatched bases: 5. CDR3 sequence reads: CASSSRAGGGTDTQYF. CDR3 nucleotides: TGTGCCAGCAGCTCCCGAGCGGGGGGGGGCACAGATACGCAGTATTTT.

In its sample, this clonotype was seen a few times. The rearrangement uses TRBV6-2 or TRBV6-3 and TRBJ2-7; D is undetermined. Germline lookup yields CDR1 MNHEY and CDR2 SVGEGT. V lost 6 bases and J lost 7, with 13 bases in between. CDR3 size: 12 residues. CDR3 bases: TGTGCCAGCAGCCGCCCAAATGAGGAGCAGTACTTC. Its translation: CASSRPNEEQYF.

The rearrangement joins TRBV6-1 to TRBJ1-1, with D perhaps TRBD1 (5 bases). Germline assignment: CDR1 MNHNS and CDR2 SASEGT. The ends were cut back, 7 bases at V and 4 bases at J, with 16 bases in the middle. The CDR3 is 14 amino acids. CDR3 amino acids: CASTSPAGGTEAFF. Written as DNA, the CDR3 is TGTGCCAGCACCTCCCCCGCGGGGGGCACTGAAGCTTTCTTT.

The chain employs TRBV6-6 and TRBJ1-4; maybe TRBD1 (5 bases). The CDR3 extends over 16 amino acids. V was clipped by 7 bases and J by 4 bases, with 19 bases between them. Per the germline V gene, CDR1 is MNHNY and CDR2 is SVGAGI (reference sequence). The CDR3 DNA reads as TGTGCCAGCACCATAGGAGGGGCGCTCTTTAATGAAAAACTGTTTTTT. This encodes CASTIGGALFNEKLFF.